Listed below are T cell receptor beta chains from one sample, sequenced in a study of spatial heterogeneity in lung cancer. In TCRdb, the 5' RACE reads were re-called with MiXCR into one record per CDR3 protein. Among approximately 52,000 distinct CDR3 sequences listed, under 6% were seen once. Specimen: PBMCs, collected at surgery. The source of these receptors is a male donor with early-stage non-small cell lung cancer. Both conserved end residues are part of each CDR3. D genes are given only for firm matches. Where a row states a size, it is once, few, many or the class of an expanded clone; other rows omit it.

>TRBV25-1|TRBJ2-5|-|many
TGTGCCAGCAGTGATGTTCAGGGTAGGACCCAGTACTTC
CASSDVQGRTQYF
>TRBV15|TRBJ2-6|-|many
TGTGCCACCATTACCCGAGATCGTCCGAGCTCTGGCGCCAACGTCCTGACTTTC
CATITRDRPSSGANVLTF
>TRBV29-1|TRBJ2-2|TRBD1|many
TGCAGCGTTGAGGGACAGGGAGGGACCGGGGAGCTGTTTTTT
CSVEGQGGTGELFF
>TRBV3-1|TRBJ2-5|TRBD1|-
TGTGCCAGCAGCCATCGACAGGGGGAGACCCAGTACTTC
CASSHRQGETQYF
>TRBV18|TRBJ1-5|-|many
TGTGCCAGCTCACCGTCTGTGGACCAGCCCCAGCATTTT
CASSPSVDQPQHF
>TRBV20-1|TRBJ2-7|-|-
TGCAGTGCTAGGGGCGAACCAAGGGGAAGAGGGGCCGAGCAGTACTTC
CSARGEPRGRGAEQYF
>TRBV20-1|TRBJ2-7|-|medium-sized
TGCAGTGCTAGAGATCATTGGAAAACTGATTCCTACGAGCAGTACTTC
CSARDHWKTDSYEQYF
>TRBV2|TRBJ2-3|-|many
TGTGCCAGCAGTGAAGCGCGCTCAGGGATGGATACGCAGTATTTT
CASSEARSGMDTQYF
>TRBV2|TRBJ2-1|TRBD2|-
TGTGCCAGTGCTGGACTAGCGGGATATGAGCAGTTCTTC
CASAGLAGYEQFF
>TRBV4-1|TRBJ1-2|-|many
TGCGCCAGCAGCCCAACGGGCCCTACTAACTATGGCTACACCTTC
CASSPTGPTNYGYTF
>TRBV6-6|TRBJ1-2|TRBD1|many
TGTGCCAGCAGTCCTCGAAACCCGGACAGGGCGCCTTATGGCTACACCTTC
CASSPRNPDRAPYGYTF
>TRBV7-9|TRBJ2-1|-|many
TGTGCCAGCAGCCCCTGGGACAATGAGCAGTTCTTC
CASSPWDNEQFF
>TRBV19|TRBJ1-5|TRBD1|many
TGTGCCAGTAGTACCTCCGGGACAGGGAATCAGCCCCAGCATTTT
CASSTSGTGNQPQHF
>TRBV5-1|TRBJ2-7|-|many
TGCGCCAGCAGCTTAACTGCCTACGAGCAGTACTTC
CASSLTAYEQYF
>TRBV30|TRBJ2-2|TRBD2|many
TGTGCCTGGAGTCAACTAGCGGCCGGGGAGCTGTTTTTT
CAWSQLAAGELFF
>TRBV20-1|TRBJ2-7|TRBD1|many
TGCAGTGCTAGCCCTCGACAGGGAATAACCTACGAGCAGTACTTC
CSASPRQGITYEQYF
>TRBV4-3|TRBJ2-1|TRBD1|few
TGCGCCAGCAGCCTCCGGGACAGGGGGGACAATGAGCAGTTCTTC
CASSLRDRGDNEQFF
>TRBV6-6|TRBJ2-3|TRBD2|many
TGTGCCAGCAGTCGAAGATCACTAGCGGACACAGATACGCAGTATTTT
CASSRRSLADTDTQYF
>TRBV9|TRBJ2-1|-|many
TGTGCCAGCAGCCCCCGGGGGTCCTACAATGAGCAGTTCTTC
CASSPRGSYNEQFF
>TRBV27|TRBJ2-2|-|medium-sized
TGTGCCAGCAGTCCCCTAGGGGACACCGGGGAGCTGTTTTTT
CASSPLGDTGELFF
>TRBV3-1|TRBJ2-7|-|-
TGTGCCAGCAGCTATCGGGACTTTTTCTACGAGCAGTACTTC
CASSYRDFFYEQYF
>TRBV19|TRBJ2-6|-|many
TGTGCCAGTATCTCCCGGGGAGGGGCCAACGTCCTGACTTTC
CASISRGGANVLTF
>TRBV3-1|TRBJ2-2|TRBD1|-
TGTGCCAGCAGCCGGACGACAGGGGCGTTGAACACCGGGGAGCTGTTTTTT
CASSRTTGALNTGELFF
>TRBV20-1|TRBJ1-1|-|many
TGCAGTGCTCTCCGGGTTAGGTGGACTGAAGCTTTCTTT
CSALRVRWTEAFF
>TRBV7-9|TRBJ2-5|-|-
TGTGCCAGCAGCTCTCGAGGGGCGGTTCAAGAGACCCAGTACTTC
CASSSRGAVQETQYF
>TRBV29-1|TRBJ2-3|-|many
TGCAGCGTTGCGCGGAGCAGCACAGATACGCAGTATTTT
CSVARSSTDTQYF
>TRBV7-6|TRBJ2-7|-|few
TGTGCCAGCAGCCCCTACATTACCTACGAGCAGTACTTC
CASSPYITYEQYF
>TRBV18|TRBJ1-5|-|-
TGTGCCAGCTCACCGGGAAGCGGGAATCAGCCCCAGCATTTT
CASSPGSGNQPQHF
>TRBV9|TRBJ1-5|-|many
TGTGCCAGCAGCCCAGGACAGAATCAGCCCCAGCATTTT
CASSPGQNQPQHF
>TRBV11-3|TRBJ2-1|-|many
TGTGCCAGCAGCTTAGCCCCCCCCTCACCATCTCAGGATGAGCAGTTCTTC
CASSLAPPSPSQDEQFF
>TRBV7-9|TRBJ2-1|-|many
TGTGCCAGCAGCTCACCGGGCCATGAGCAGTTCTTC
CASSSPGHEQFF
>TRBV4-3|TRBJ2-3|-|many
TGCGCCAGCAGCCAAGGGGGGAGTATGGATACGCAGTATTTT
CASSQGGSMDTQYF
>TRBV20-1|TRBJ2-7|-|many
TGCAGTGCTCCACAAAACGGGGGCCCAAACGAGCAGTACTTC
CSAPQNGGPNEQYF
>TRBV7-7|TRBJ2-7|-|few
TGTGCCAGCAGCTTAGGGGCAAGGGGCGAGCAGTACTTC
CASSLGARGEQYF
>TRBV19|TRBJ2-1|TRBD2|many
TGTGCCAGTAGTATGCTACTAGCGGGCAAGTACAATGAGCAGTTCTTC
CASSMLLAGKYNEQFF
>TRBV27|TRBJ1-2|-|many
TGTGCCAGCAGTCGAGGAAATCTGAACTATGGCTACACCTTC
CASSRGNLNYGYTF
>TRBV7-2|TRBJ2-1|-|-
TGTGCCAGCAGCTTAAGATCGGGATCGGGCAATGAGCAGTTCTTC
CASSLRSGSGNEQFF
>TRBV5-1|TRBJ1-2|TRBD1|many
TGCGCCAGCAGCTTGGCCTTTCCGAGACAGGGGAATGGCTACACCTTC
CASSLAFPRQGNGYTF
>TRBV7-2|TRBJ1-1|-|many
TGTGCCAGCAGCTTTCCATCGGGGAGCAGCACTGAAGCTTTCTTT
CASSFPSGSSTEAFF
>TRBV7-2|TRBJ2-2|-|few
TGTGCCAGCAGCCCATCAACCGAGCTGTTTTTT
CASSPSTELFF
>TRBV5-1|TRBJ2-5|TRBD2|many
TGCGCCAGCAGCTTGGTTCTAGCGGGAGTCCAAGGTTTAAAGACCCAGTACTTC
CASSLVLAGVQGLKTQYF